What follows are 25 T cell receptor beta chains derived from one specimen sequenced in a study of T cell responses to AZD1222 COVID-19 vaccine. The assay was immunoSEQ multiplex PCR, and TCRdb's table has in-frame clones only and misses some. The repertoire holds 30,000 to 35,000 clones, with 78% as singletons. Here the sequenced sample was peripheral blood, taken 28 days after the second AZD1222 dose. These receptors came from an adult who received the AZD1222 COVID-19 vaccine.

V usage is TRBV2 and J usage is TRBJ1-1; perhaps TRBD1 as D (6 bases). V was clipped by 6 bases and J by 5 bases, with 13 bases between them. This CDR3 is 13 amino acids long. Germline V CDR1 and CDR2: SNHLY, FYNNEI. CDR3 sequence reads: CASSAGARTEAFF. As DNA, the CDR3 is TGTGCCAGCAGCGCAGGGGCGAGGACTGAAGCTTTCTTT.

The chain joins TRBV21-1 to TRBJ2-7; the table gives TRBD1 as D, unverified against the DNA. TRBV21-1 is tagged as a pseudogene. The CDR3 has 16 amino acids. The CDR3 region is CASSKARVEGAREQYF. The CDR3 DNA is TGTGCCAGCAGCAAAGCGCGGGTCGAGGGGGCGCGGGAGCAGTACTTC.

The V call is TRBV10-2, the J call TRBJ1-1; D remains unclear. The CDR3 runs to 12 residues. CDR1 and CDR2 (germline): WSHSY, SAAADI. V lost 6 bases, J lost 0 bases, and 5 bases lay in between. DNA for the CDR3: TGCGCCAGCAGAAACATGAACACTGAAGCTTTCTTT. Protein product: CASRNMNTEAFF.

V and J are TRBV6-4 and TRBJ2-1; no firm D call. V was cut by 6 bases and J by 9 bases, with 18 bases left in between. Germline V gene sequence: CDR1 MRHNA, CDR2 SNTAGT. This CDR3 spans 14 amino acids. CDR3 sequence reads: CASSERTSRTEQFF. The CDR3 DNA reads TGTGCCAGCAGCGAACGCACCTCCCGAACTGAGCAGTTCTTC.

This chain uses TRBV5-4 with TRBJ2-1, with D tentatively TRBD1 or TRBD2 (5 bases each). This CDR3 comprises 15 residues. Trimming shortened V by 5 bases and J by 0 bases, and 12 bases separated the two germline ends. The V gene's germline CDR1 is SGHNT and CDR2 YYREEE (reference sequence). The CDR3 here is CASSDGTISYNEQFF. As DNA, the CDR3 is TGTGCCAGCAGTGACGGGACGATCTCCTACAATGAGCAGTTCTTC.

The chain has TRBV19 and TRBJ1-2, with TRBD1 matching over 7 bases. The CDR3 has 15 residues. The junction had 9 bases not matched to a gene; V was cut back by 6 bases and J by 2 bases. In germline, CDR1 is LNHDA, CDR2 SQIVND (reference sequence). The CDR3 region is CASSKRGTDNYGYTF. The CDR3 DNA reads as TGTGCCAGTAGCAAAAGAGGGACAGACAACTATGGCTACACCTTC.

This chain joins TRBV7-2 and TRBJ2-5; D might be TRBD2 (6 bases). The germline CDR1 and CDR2 sequences are SGHTA and FQGNSA. Deletions cut 5 bases from V and 5 bases from J, with 21 bases between. There are 16 residues in the CDR3. The CDR3 DNA follows: TGTGCCAGCAGCCCACGACTAGGTGGATGGGGGGAGACCCAGTACTTC. It translates to CASSPRLGGWGETQYF.

The chain employs TRBV19 and TRBJ1-2; D possibly corresponds to TRBD1 (6 bases). Germline V lookup: CDR1 LNHDA, CDR2 SQIVND (reference sequence). The CDR3 has 16 residues. V gave up 1 base and J gave up 4 bases, with 16 bases separating them. The CDR3 region has the DNA TGTGCCAGTAGTATAGTAGGGCAGGGGTTCGTCTATGGCTACACCTTC. As protein: CASSIVGQGFVYGYTF.

This clone came up a few times. The chain uses TRBV4-3 and TRBJ2-4; D possibly corresponds to TRBD2 (5 bases). The CDR3 is 15 residues long. Germline values: CDR1 LGHNA, CDR2 YSLEER. Trimming took 4 bases from V and 9 from J, leaving 19 bases between them. Here the CDR3 DNA reads TGCGCCAGCAGCCCCCTATTAAGCCGGGGTGGCATTCAGTACTTC. Its translation: CASSPLLSRGGIQYF.

The chain couples TRBV4-3 to TRBJ1-2, with a tentative D call TRBD1 (5 bases). Germline loops: CDR1 LGHNA, CDR2 YSLEER. The V gene lost 1 base and the J gene lost 6 bases, with 18 bases spanning the gap. The CDR3 has 16 amino acids. CDR3 in amino acids: CASSQGEARDGDGYTF. CDR3 DNA: TGCGCCAGCAGCCAAGGGGAGGCACGGGACGGAGATGGCTACACCTTC.

This chain links TRBV4-2 with TRBJ1-5, with a possible D match to TRBD1 (6 bases). The V and J ends lost 4 bases and 9 bases respectively, with 28 bases between them. CDR1 is LGHNA and CDR2 is YNFKEQ in the germline V gene. The length of the CDR3 is 18 residues. CDR3 protein: CASSPEGGQGLQTGPQHF. In DNA, the CDR3 is TGTGCCAGCAGCCCCGAGGGCGGCCAGGGGCTACAAACTGGGCCCCAGCATTTT.

The gene calls are TRBV18 and TRBJ2-3; no clear D. V was cut by 2 bases and J by 3 bases, with 3 bases left in between. The CDR3 covers 12 residues. Germline V gene data show CDR1 as KGHSH and CDR2 as LQKENI. The CDR3 nucleotides are TGTGCCAGCTCACCAGGTACAGATACGCAGTATTTT. Translating it yields CASSPGTDTQYF.

This clone was counted a few times. One junction end disagrees with the germline gene, perhaps due to a read error. This chain connects TRBV6-5 to TRBJ2-1, with D maybe TRBD2 (6 bases). The germline V gene encodes CDR1 MNHEY and CDR2 SVGAGI. The CDR3 totals 11 residues. CDR3 nucleotide sequence: TGTGCCAGCAGCTTCACTAGCAATGGGGTCTTC. Translated, it gives CASSFTSNGVF.

The chain uses TRBV18 and TRBJ1-2; D is unresolved. The CDR3 consists of 14 residues. V lost 2 bases to trimming and J lost 6 bases, with 13 bases between them. The germline V gene encodes CDR1 KGHSH and CDR2 LQKENI. The CDR3 DNA sequence: TGTGCCAGCTCACCAGGAGCATCACAAGATGGCTACACCTTC. Translated: CASSPGASQDGYTF.

This clone has only a few counts. The rearrangement uses TRBV12-3 or TRBV12-4 and TRBJ2-5; D might be TRBD2 (6 bases). V was shortened by 5 bases and J by 7 bases, with 11 bases between the two germline ends. CDR3 length: 12 amino acids. CDR3 coding DNA: TGTGCCAGCAGTGGGGGGTTTGCGACCCAGTACTTC. It encodes CASSGGFATQYF.

This chain uses TRBV27 with TRBJ1-2; D remains ambiguous. V gave up 2 bases and J gave up 5 bases, with 15 bases separating them. There are 15 residues in the CDR3. The germline CDR1 and CDR2 sequences are MNHEY and SMNVEV (reference sequence). Here the CDR3 reads CASSLSWGTSYGYTF. In nucleotides, the CDR3 is TGTGCCAGCAGTTTAAGTTGGGGAACGAGTTATGGCTACACCTTC.

The chain couples TRBV19 to TRBJ2-3; D is unresolved. V lost 5 bases and J lost 1, with 10 bases in between. The CDR3 contains 14 residues. Germline V gene sequence: CDR1 LNHDA, CDR2 SQIVND (reference sequence). The CDR3 coding sequence is TGTGCCAGTAGTCTCCCCCGGCGCACAGATACGCAGTATTTT. It codes for CASSLPRRTDTQYF.

This clone is a singleton in its sample. The chain couples TRBV7-2 to TRBJ1-5, with D possibly being TRBD1 (5 bases). V was trimmed by 5 bases and J by 7 bases, leaving 12 bases between them. CDR1 and CDR2 (germline): SGHTA, FQGNSA. There are 13 residues in the CDR3. CDR3 nucleotides: TGTGCCAGCAGCCCGGGACTAAGCCAGCCCCAGCATTTT. This codes for CASSPGLSQPQHF. Full variable domain (missing parts from reference TRBV7-2 and TRBJ1-5): GAGVSQSPSNKVTEKGKDVELRCDPISGHTALYWYRQSLGQGLEFLIYFQGNSAPDKSGLPSDRFSAERTGGSVSTLTIQRTQQEDSAVYLCASSPGLSQPQHFGDGTRLSIL.

The V gene is TRBV7-9, the J gene TRBJ1-6; 10 bases are shared with TRBD1. V lost 5 bases to trimming and J lost 6 bases; unmatched junction nucleotides: 4. Germline V lookup: CDR1 SEHNR, CDR2 FQNEAQ (reference sequence). This CDR3 spans 15 amino acids. The CDR3 protein is CASSPGDRGNSPLHF. In DNA form, the CDR3 reads TGTGCCAGCAGCCCTGGGGACAGGGGTAATTCACCCCTCCACTTT.

The chain combines TRBV24-1 with TRBJ1-1; the D is unclear. The CDR3 sequence is 12 residues long. V was cut by 3 bases and J by 7 bases, with 8 bases left in between. Per germline, CDR1 KGHDR and CDR2 SFDVKD. DNA of the CDR3: TGTGCCACCAGTGATCGGAGAGATGAAGCTTTCTTT. Translating gives CATSDRRDEAFF.

This chain uses TRBV7-9 with TRBJ1-1, with TRBD1 identical over 9 bases. The germline CDR1 and CDR2 sequences are SEHNR and FQNEAQ (reference sequence). V dropped 3 bases and J dropped 2; count of bases not matched to a gene: 1. The CDR3 length is 14 residues. The DNA of the CDR3 is TGTGCCAGCAGCTTGGGACAGGGAAACACTGAAGCTTTCTTT. Translating it yields CASSLGQGNTEAFF.

In this sample, this clone turned up once. The chain employs TRBV7-9 and TRBJ1-2; 9 bases agree with TRBD1. Trimming at V came to 1 base and at J to 6 bases, leaving 6 bases not matched to a gene. The CDR3 is 15 residues long. The germline V gene encodes CDR1 SEHNR and CDR2 FQNEAQ (reference sequence). The CDR3 sequence is CASSLDTGTGNGYTF. The CDR3, as DNA: TGTGCCAGCAGCTTAGACACCGGGACAGGGAATGGCTACACCTTC. The variable domain in full, with the rest retrieved from reference TRBV7-9 and TRBJ1-2, is DTGVSQNPRHKITKRGQNVTFRCDPISEHNRLYWYRQTLGQGPEFLTYFQNEAQLEKSRLLSDRFSAERPKGSFSTLEIQRTEQGDSAMYLCASSLDTGTGNGYTFGSGTRLTVV.

The rearrangement links TRBV7-2 to TRBJ1-3, with D possibly being TRBD1 (5 bases). This CDR3 spans 15 amino acids. V lost 1 base, J lost 4 bases, and 11 bases lay in between. Germline V lookup: CDR1 SGHTA, CDR2 FQGNSA. Here the CDR3 reads CASSLDRGGGNTIYF. The CDR3 region has the DNA TGTGCCAGCAGCTTAGATAGGGGCGGGGGAAACACCATATATTTT.

This clone appeared a single time. The chain carries TRBV29-1 and TRBJ2-2; maybe TRBD2 (6 bases). This CDR3 is 15 amino acids long. Germline-derived CDR1 and CDR2 are SQVTM and ANQGSEA. The V end lost 4 bases, the J end lost 5 bases, and 17 bases lay between the germline ends. The CDR3 coding sequence is TGCAGCGTTGGGGTCGATGGGAGGTTAACCGGGGAGCTGTTTTTT. Protein: CSVGVDGRLTGELFF.

CDR3 DNA: TGTGCCAGCAGCTTGGCGGGGGCAGGACAGAACACTGAAGCTTTCTTT. Translated, it gives CASSLAGAGQNTEAFF. This chain connects TRBV11-2 to TRBJ1-1; perhaps TRBD1 as D (6 bases). The ends were cut back, 3 bases at V and 1 base at J, with 15 bases in the middle. Germline assignment: CDR1 SGHAT and CDR2 FQNNGV. This CDR3 is 16 amino acids long.